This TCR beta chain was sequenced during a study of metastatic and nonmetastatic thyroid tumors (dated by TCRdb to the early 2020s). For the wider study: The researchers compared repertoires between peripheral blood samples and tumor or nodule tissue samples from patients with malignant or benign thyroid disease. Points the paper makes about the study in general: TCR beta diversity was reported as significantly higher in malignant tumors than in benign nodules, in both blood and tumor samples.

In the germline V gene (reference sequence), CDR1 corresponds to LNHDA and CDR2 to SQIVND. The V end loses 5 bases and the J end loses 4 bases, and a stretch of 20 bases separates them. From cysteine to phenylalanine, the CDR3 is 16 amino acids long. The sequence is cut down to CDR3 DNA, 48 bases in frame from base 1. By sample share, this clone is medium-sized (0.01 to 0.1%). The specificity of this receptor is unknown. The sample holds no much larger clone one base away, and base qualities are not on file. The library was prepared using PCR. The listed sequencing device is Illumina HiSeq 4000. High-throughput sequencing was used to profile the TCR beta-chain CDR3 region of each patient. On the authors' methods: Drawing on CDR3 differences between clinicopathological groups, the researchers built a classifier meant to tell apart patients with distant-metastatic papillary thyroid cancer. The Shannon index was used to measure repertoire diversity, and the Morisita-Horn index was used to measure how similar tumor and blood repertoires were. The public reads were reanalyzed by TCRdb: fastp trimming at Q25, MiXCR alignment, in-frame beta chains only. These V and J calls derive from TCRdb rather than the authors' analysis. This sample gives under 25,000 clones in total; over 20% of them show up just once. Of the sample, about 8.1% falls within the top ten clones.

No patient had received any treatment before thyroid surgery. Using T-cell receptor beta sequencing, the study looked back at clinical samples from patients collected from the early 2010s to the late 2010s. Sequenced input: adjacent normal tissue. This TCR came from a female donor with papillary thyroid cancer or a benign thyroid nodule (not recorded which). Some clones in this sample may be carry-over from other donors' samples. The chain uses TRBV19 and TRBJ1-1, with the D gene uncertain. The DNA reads TGTGCCAGTAGTTGGGAGGGAAATCGGTGGGTCACTGAAGCTTTCTTT. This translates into CASSWEGNRWVTEAFF.